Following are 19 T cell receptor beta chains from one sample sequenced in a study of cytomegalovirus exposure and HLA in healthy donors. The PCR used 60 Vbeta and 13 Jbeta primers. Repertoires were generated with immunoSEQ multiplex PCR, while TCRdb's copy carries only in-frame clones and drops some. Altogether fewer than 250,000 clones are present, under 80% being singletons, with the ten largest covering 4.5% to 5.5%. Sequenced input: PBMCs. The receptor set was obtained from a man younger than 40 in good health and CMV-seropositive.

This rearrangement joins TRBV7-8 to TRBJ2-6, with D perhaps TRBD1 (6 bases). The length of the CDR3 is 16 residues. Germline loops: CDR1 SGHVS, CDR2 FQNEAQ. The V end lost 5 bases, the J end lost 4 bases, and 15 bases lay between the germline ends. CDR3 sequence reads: CASSLTGTSGANVLTF. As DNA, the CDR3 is TGTGCCAGCAGCCTCACCGGGACATCCGGGGCCAACGTCCTGACTTTC.

This CDR3 is CATTGRVDTEAFF. CDR3 in DNA: TGTGCCACCACCGGCAGGGTTGACACTGAAGCTTTCTTT. The rearrangement uses TRBV10-3 and TRBJ1-1; D perhaps matches TRBD1 (5 bases). Trimming stripped 10 bases from V and 3 bases from J, with 15 bases between. CDR1 is ENHRY, CDR2 SYGVKD, per germline. This CDR3 is built from 13 residues.

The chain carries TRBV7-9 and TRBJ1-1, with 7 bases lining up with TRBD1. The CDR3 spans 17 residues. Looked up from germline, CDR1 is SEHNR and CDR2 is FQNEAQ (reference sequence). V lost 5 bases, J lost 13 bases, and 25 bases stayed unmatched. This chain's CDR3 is CASSPTEDRPSNTEGFF. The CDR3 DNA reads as TGTGCCAGCAGCCCAACCGAGGACAGGCCATCGAACACTGAGGGTTTCTTT.

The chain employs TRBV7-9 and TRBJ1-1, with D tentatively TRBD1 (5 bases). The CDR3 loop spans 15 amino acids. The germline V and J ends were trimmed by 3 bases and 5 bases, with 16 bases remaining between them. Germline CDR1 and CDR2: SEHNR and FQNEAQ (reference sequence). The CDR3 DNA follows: TGTGCCAGCAGCTTTCTGACGACGCAGGGAACTGAAGCTTTCTTT. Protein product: CASSFLTTQGTEAFF.

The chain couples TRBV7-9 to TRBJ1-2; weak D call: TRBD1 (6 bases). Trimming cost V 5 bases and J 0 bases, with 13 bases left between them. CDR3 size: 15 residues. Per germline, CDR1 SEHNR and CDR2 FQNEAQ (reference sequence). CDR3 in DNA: TGTGCCAGCAGCCTCAGCAGGGGAGCTAACTATGGCTACACCTTC. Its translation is CASSLSRGANYGYTF.

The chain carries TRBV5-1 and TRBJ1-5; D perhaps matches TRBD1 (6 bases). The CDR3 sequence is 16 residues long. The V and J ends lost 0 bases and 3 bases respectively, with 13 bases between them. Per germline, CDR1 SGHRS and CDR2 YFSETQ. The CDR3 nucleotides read TGCGCCAGCAGCTTGGAGGGGGGGGTTGACAATCAGCCCCAGCATTTT. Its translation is CASSLEGGVDNQPQHF.

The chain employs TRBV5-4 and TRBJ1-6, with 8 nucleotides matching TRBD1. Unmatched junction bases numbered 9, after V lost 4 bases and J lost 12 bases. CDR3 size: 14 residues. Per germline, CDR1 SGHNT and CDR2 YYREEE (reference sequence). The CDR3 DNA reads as TGTGCCAGCAGCACGGACAGGGAGGTGGGACCCCTCCACTTT. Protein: CASSTDREVGPLHF.

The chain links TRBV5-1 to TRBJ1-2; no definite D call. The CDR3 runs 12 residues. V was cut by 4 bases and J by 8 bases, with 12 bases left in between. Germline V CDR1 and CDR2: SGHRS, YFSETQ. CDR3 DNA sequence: TGCGCCAGCAGCCCCGAGAGGGAAGGCTACACCTTC. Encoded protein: CASSPEREGYTF.

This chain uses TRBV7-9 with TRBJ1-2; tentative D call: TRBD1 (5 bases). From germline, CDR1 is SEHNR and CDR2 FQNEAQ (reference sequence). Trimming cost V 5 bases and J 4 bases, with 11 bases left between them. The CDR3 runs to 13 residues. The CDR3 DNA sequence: TGTGCCAGCAGCCCCAGCGGGGCCTATGGCTACACCTTC. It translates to CASSPSGAYGYTF.

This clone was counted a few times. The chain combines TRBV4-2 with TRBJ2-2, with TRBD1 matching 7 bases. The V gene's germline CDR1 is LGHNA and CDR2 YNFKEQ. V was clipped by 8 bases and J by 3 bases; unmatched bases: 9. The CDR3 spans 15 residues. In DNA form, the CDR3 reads TGTGCCAGCCGAACCGACAGGGAGTACACCGGGGAGCTGTTTTTT. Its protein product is CASRTDREYTGELFF.

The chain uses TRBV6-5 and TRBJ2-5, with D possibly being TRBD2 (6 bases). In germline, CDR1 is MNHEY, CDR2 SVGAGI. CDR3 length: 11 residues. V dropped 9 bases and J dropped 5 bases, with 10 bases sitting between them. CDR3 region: CASRRGETQYF. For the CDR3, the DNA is TGTGCCAGTCGACGGGGGGAGACCCAGTACTTC.

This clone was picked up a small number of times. CDR3: CASSYPDRAEGGTEAFF. CDR3 sequence (DNA): TGTGCCAGCAGTTACCCGGACAGGGCGGAGGGGGGTACTGAAGCTTTCTTT. The chain employs TRBV28 and TRBJ1-1; 8 bases match TRBD1. The V segment lost 4 bases and the J segment 5 bases; nucleotides outside the gene matches: 15. Germline V CDR1 and CDR2: MDHEN, SYDVKM. The CDR3 has 17 amino acids.

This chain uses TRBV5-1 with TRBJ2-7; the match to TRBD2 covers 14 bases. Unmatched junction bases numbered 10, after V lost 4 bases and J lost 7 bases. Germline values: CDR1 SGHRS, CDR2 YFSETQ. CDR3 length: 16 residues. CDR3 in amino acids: CASSPRLAGGPGEQYF. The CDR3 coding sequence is TGCGCCAGCAGCCCCAGACTAGCGGGGGGGCCTGGGGAGCAGTACTTC.

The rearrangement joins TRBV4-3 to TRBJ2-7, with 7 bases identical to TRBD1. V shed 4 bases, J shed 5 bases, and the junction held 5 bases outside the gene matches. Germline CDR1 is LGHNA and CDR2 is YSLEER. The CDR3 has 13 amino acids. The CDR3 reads CASSPGQAHEQYF. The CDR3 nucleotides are TGCGCCAGCAGCCCTGGACAGGCCCACGAGCAGTACTTC.

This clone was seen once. The CDR3 protein is CAWSVRGRVRGTQYF. CDR3 DNA sequence: TGTGCCTGGAGTGTACGCGGGAGGGTCCGGGGGACCCAGTACTTC. This chain joins TRBV30 and TRBJ2-5, with TRBD2 identical over 9 bases. The length of the CDR3 is 15 residues. Trimming removed 0 bases from V and 7 bases from J; junction bases left unmatched: 9. Germline values: CDR1 GTSNPN, CDR2 SVGIG (reference sequence).

CDR3 residues: CASIEGTGASDTQYF. Written as DNA, the CDR3 is TGTGCCAGCATAGAGGGGACAGGGGCCTCAGATACGCAGTATTTT. The chain uses TRBV2 and TRBJ2-3, with 10 nucleotides matching TRBD1. The V gene end was trimmed by 7 bases and the J gene end by 4 bases; junction bases not matched to a gene: 8. Germline CDR1 and CDR2: SNHLY and FYNNEI. CDR3 size: 15 residues.

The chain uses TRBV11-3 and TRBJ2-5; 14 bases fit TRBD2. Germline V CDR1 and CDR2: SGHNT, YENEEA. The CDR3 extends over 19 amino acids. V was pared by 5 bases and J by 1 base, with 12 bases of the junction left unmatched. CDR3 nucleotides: TGTGCCAGCAGCCCCGGGACCGGACTAGCGGGAGGACTCCAAGAGACCCAGTACTTC. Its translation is CASSPGTGLAGGLQETQYF.

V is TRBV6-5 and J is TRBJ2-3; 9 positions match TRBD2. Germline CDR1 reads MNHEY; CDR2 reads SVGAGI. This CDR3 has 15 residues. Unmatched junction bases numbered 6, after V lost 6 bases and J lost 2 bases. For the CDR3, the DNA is TGTGCCAGCAGATTAGCGGGGGACAACACAGATACGCAGTATTTT. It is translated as CASRLAGDNTDTQYF.

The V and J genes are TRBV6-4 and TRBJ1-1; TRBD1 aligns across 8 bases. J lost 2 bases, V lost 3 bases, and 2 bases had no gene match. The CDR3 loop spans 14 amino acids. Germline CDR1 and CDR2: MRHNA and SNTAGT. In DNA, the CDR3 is TGTGCCAGCAGTGAGGGACAGGAAAACACTGAAGCTTTCTTT. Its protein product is CASSEGQENTEAFF.